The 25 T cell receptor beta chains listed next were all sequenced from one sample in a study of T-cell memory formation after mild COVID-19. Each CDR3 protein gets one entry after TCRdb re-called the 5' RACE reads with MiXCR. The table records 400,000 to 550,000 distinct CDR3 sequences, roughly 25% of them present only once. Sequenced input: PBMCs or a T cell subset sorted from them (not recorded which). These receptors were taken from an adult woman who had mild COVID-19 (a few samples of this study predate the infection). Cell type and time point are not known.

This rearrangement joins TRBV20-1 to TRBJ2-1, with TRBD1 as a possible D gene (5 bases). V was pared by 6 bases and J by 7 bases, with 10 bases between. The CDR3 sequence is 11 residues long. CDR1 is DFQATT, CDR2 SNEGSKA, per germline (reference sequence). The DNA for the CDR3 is TGCAGTGCCGGACATTCGAATGAGCAGTTCTTC. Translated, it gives CSAGHSNEQFF.

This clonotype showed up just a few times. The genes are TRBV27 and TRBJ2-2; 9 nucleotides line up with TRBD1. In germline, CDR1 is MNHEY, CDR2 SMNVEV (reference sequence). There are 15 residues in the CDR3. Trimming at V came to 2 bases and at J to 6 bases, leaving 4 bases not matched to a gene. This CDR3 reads CASSLGTGLAGELFF. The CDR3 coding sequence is TGTGCCAGCAGTTTAGGGACAGGGCTCGCCGGGGAGCTGTTTTTT.

The CDR3 spells CATSDSGGTSGIEQFF. CDR3 sequence (DNA): TGTGCCACCAGTGATTCTGGCGGGACTAGCGGGATTGAGCAGTTCTTC. The chain has TRBV24-1 and TRBJ2-1; 13 positions match TRBD2. This CDR3 contains 16 residues. V shed 2 bases and J 9 bases; nucleotides not matched to a gene: 6. Per germline, CDR1 KGHDR and CDR2 SFDVKD.

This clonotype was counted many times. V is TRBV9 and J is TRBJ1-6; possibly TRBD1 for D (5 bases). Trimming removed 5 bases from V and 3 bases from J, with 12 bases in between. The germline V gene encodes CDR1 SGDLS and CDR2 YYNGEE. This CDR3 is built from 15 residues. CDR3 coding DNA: TGTGCCAGCAGTACTGGGGACGGCTATAATTCACCCCTCCACTTT. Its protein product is CASSTGDGYNSPLHF.

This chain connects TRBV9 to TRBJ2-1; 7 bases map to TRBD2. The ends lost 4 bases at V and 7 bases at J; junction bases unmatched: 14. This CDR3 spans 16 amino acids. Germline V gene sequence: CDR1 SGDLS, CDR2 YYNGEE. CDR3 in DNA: TGTGCCAGCAGCTCAGCGGGGATTATAACGGGGAATGAGCAGTTCTTC. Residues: CASSSAGIITGNEQFF.

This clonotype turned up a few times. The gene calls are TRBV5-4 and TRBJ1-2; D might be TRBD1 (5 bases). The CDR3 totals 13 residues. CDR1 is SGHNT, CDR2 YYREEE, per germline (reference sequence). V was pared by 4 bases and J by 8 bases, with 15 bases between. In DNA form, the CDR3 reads TGTGCCAGCAGCGGGGGTGGGCCCGGGGGCTACACCTTC. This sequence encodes CASSGGGPGGYTF.

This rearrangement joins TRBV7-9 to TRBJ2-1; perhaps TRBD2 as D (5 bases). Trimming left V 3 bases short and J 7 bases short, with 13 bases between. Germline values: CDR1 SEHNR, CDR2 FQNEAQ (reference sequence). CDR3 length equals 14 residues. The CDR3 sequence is CASSFGGSWNEQFF. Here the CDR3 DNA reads TGTGCCAGCAGCTTTGGAGGCAGTTGGAATGAGCAGTTCTTC. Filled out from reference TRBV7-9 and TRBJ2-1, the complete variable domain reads DTGVSQNPRHKITKRGQNVTFRCDPISEHNRLYWYRQTLGQGPEFLTYFQNEAQLEKSRLLSDRFSAERPKGSFSTLEIQRTEQGDSAMYLCASSFGGSWNEQFFGPGTRLTVL.

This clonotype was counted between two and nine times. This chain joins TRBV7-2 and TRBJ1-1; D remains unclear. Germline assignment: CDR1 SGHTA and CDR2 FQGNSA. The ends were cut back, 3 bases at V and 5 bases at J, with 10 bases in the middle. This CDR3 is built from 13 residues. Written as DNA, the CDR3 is TGTGCCAGCAGCTTCGGGGAGAGGACTGAAGCTTTCTTT. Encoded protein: CASSFGERTEAFF.

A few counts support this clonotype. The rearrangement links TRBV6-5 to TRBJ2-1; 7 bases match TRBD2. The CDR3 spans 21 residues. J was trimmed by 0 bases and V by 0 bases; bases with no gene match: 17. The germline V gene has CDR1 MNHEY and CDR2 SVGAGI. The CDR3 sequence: CASSYSRSGTTTLGSYNEQFF. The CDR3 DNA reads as TGTGCCAGCAGTTACTCACGTTCCGGGACTACCACCTTGGGCTCCTACAATGAGCAGTTCTTC.

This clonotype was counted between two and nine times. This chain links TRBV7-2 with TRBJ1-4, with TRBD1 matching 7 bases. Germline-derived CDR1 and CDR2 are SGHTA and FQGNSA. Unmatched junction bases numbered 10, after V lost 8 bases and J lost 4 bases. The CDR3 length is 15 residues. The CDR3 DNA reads TGTGCCAGCTCCGGTGGTGGGACAGTTAATGAAAAACTGTTTTTT. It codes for CASSGGGTVNEKLFF.

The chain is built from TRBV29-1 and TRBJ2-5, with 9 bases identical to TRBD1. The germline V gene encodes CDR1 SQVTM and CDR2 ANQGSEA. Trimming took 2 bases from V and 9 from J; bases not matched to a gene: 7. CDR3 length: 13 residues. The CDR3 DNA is TGCAGCGTTGAACTCCGGGACAGGGAGCCCCAGTACTTC. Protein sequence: CSVELRDREPQYF.

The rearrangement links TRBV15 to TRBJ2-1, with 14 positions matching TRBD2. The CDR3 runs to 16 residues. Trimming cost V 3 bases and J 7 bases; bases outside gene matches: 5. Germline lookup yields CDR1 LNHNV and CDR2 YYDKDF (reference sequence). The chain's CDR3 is CATSRGTSGSANEQFF. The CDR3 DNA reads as TGTGCCACCAGCAGGGGGACTAGCGGGAGTGCAAATGAGCAGTTCTTC. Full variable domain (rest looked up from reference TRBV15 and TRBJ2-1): DAMVIQNPRYQVTQFGKPVTLSCSQTLNHNVMYWYQQKSSQAPKLLFHYYDKDFNNEADTPDNFQSRRPNTSFCFLDIRSPGLGDTAMYLCATSRGTSGSANEQFFGPGTRLTVL.

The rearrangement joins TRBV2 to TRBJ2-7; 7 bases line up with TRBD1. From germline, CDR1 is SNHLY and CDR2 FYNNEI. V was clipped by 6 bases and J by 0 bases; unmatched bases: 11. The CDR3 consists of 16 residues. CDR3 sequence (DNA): TGTGCCAGCAGAGCTGTGACAGGGCTCTTCTCCTACGAGCAGTACTTC. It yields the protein CASRAVTGLFSYEQYF. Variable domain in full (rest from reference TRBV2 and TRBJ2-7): EPEVTQTPSHQVTQMGQEVILRCVPISNHLYFYWYRQILGQKVEFLVSFYNNEISEKSEIFDDQFSVERPDGSNFTLKIRSTKLEDSAMYFCASRAVTGLFSYEQYFGPGTRLTVT.

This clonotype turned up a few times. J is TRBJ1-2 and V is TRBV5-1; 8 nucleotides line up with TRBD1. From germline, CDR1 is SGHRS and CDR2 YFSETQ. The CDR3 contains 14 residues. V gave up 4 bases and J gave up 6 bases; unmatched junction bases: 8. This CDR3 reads CASSPTGQGNGYTF. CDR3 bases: TGCGCCAGCAGCCCCACTGGACAGGGTAATGGCTACACCTTC.

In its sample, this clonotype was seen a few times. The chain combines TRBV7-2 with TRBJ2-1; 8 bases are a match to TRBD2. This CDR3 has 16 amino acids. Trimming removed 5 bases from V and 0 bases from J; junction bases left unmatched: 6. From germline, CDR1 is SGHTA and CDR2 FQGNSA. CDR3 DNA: TGTGCCAGCAGCATGCTTAGCGGGGCCTCCTACAATGAGCAGTTCTTC. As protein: CASSMLSGASYNEQFF.

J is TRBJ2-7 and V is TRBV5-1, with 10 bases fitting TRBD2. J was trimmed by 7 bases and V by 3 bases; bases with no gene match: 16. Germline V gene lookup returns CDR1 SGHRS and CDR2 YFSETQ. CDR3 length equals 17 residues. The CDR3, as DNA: TGCGCCAGCAGCTGGGGGGCCTCTAGCGGGGGCCCGGGAGAGCAGTACTTC. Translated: CASSWGASSGGPGEQYF.

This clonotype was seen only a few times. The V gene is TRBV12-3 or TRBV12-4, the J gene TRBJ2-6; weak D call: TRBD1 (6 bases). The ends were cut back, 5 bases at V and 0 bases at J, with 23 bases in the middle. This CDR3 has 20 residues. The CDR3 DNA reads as TGTGCCAGCAGTCCAGAAAGCTACGGGACATTTCTCTCTGGGGCCAACGTCCTGACTTTC. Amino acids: CASSPESYGTFLSGANVLTF.

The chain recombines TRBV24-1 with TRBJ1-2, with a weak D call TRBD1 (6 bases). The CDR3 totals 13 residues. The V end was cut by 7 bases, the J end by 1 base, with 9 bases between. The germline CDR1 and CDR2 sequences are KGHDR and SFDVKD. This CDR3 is CATRDSVNYGYTF. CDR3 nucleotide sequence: TGTGCCACCAGGGACAGCGTTAACTATGGCTACACCTTC.

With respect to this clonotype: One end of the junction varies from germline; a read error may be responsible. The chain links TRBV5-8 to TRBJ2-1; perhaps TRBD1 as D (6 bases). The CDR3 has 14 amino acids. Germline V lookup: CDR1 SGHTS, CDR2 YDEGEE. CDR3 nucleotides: TGTGCCAGCAGCAAGGGACAACCGAACAATGAGCAGTTATTC. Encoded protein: CASSKGQPNNEQLF.

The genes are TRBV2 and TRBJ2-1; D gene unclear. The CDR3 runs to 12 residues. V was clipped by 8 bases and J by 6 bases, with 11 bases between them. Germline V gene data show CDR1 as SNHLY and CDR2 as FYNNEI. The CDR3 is CASGSVSNEQFF. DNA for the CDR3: TGTGCCAGCGGAAGTGTGAGCAATGAGCAGTTCTTC.

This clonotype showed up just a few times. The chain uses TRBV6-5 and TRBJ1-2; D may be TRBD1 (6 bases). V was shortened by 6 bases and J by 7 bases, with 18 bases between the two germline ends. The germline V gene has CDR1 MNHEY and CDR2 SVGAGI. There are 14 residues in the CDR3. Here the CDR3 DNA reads TGTGCCAGCAGCCGCCTACAGGGAGTCTCTGGCTACACCTTC. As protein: CASSRLQGVSGYTF.

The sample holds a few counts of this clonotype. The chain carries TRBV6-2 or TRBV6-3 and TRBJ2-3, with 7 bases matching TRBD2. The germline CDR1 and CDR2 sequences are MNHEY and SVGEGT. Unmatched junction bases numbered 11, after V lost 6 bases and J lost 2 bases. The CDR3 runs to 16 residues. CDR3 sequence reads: CASSPGAGDLTDTQYF. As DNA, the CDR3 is TGTGCCAGCAGCCCTGGGGCGGGGGACCTCACAGATACGCAGTATTTT.

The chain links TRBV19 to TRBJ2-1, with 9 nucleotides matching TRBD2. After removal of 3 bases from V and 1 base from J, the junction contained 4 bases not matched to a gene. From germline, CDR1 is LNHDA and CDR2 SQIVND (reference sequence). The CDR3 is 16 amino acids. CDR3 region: CASSITSGPSYNEQFF. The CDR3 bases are TGTGCCAGTAGTATTACTAGCGGGCCTTCCTACAATGAGCAGTTCTTC.

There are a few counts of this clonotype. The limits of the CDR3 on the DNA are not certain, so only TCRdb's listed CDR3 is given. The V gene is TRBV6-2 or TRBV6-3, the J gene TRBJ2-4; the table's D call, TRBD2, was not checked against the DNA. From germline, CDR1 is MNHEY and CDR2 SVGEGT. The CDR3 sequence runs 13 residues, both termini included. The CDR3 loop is CASSYWGSGISYF.

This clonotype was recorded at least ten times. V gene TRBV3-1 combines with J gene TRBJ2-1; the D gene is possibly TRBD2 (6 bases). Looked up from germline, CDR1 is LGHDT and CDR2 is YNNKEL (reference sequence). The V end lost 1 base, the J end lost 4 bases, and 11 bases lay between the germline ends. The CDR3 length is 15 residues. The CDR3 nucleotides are TGTGCCAGCAGCCAAGGGGCGGGGCCATACAATGAGCAGTTCTTC. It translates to CASSQGAGPYNEQFF.